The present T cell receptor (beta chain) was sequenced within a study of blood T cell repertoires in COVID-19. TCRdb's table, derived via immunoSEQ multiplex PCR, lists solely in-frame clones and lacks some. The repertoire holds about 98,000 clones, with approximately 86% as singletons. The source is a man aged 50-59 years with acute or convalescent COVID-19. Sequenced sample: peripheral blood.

The CDR3 region has the DNA TGTGCCAGCAAAGGACTGTCCAACTATGGCTACACCTTC. Amino acids: CASKGLSNYGYTF. The chain couples TRBV6-5 to TRBJ1-2; unclear D gene. This CDR3 spans 13 amino acids. Trimming pared 7 bases from V and 2 bases from J, leaving 11 bases between. Looked up from germline, CDR1 is MNHEY and CDR2 is SVGAGI.